One and the same sample provided the 28 T cell receptor beta chains below, sequenced in a study of T cell responses to AZD1222 COVID-19 vaccine. The method was immunoSEQ multiplex PCR; TCRdb's version includes in-frame clones alone and lacks a portion of them. The sample records approximately 120,000 clones, more than 75% being singletons. The sample in question was peripheral blood, obtained 28 days after the second AZD1222 dose. These TCRs come from an adult who received the AZD1222 COVID-19 vaccine.

This sequence joins TRBV10-3 and TRBJ1-1; D might be TRBD1 (5 bases). CDR1 is ENHRY, CDR2 SYGVKD, per germline. This CDR3 has 14 residues. Trimming left V 6 bases short and J 1 base short, with 12 bases between. In DNA, the CDR3 is TGTGCCATCAGGCTGACAGAAAAGAACACTGAAGCTTTCTTT. It specifies CAIRLTEKNTEAFF.

The chain joins TRBV30 to TRBJ2-5; D might be TRBD1 (6 bases). The CDR3 covers 13 residues. The V and J ends lost 7 bases and 5 bases respectively, with 17 bases between them. CDR1 is GTSNPN and CDR2 is SVGIG in the germline V gene (reference sequence). The CDR3 DNA reads as TGTGCCTCGACGCCTCGGCAGGGGGAGACCCAGTACTTC. This encodes CASTPRQGETQYF. The variable domain in full, completed from reference TRBV30 and TRBJ2-5, reads SQTIHQWPATLVQPVGSPLSLECTVEGTSNPNLYWYRQAAGRGLQLLFYSVGIGQISSEVPQNLSASRPQDRQFILSSKKLLLSDSGFYLCASTPRQGETQYFGPGTRLLVL.

The DNA of the CDR3 is TGTGCCAGCAGTGAAACAGGGTCCCCTGGGGGAGAACTGTTTTTT. Its protein is CASSETGSPGGELFF. V gene TRBV2 combines with J gene TRBJ1-4; TRBD1 is a possible D gene (6 bases). Deletions cut 2 bases from V and 12 bases from J, with 19 bases between. CDR1 is SNHLY, CDR2 FYNNEI, per germline. This CDR3 contains 15 residues.

The chain combines TRBV9 with TRBJ1-1, with D possibly matching TRBD1 (5 bases). Per the germline V gene, CDR1 is SGDLS and CDR2 is YYNGEE. The germline V and J ends were trimmed by 0 bases and 1 base, with 10 bases remaining between them. The CDR3 length is 15 residues. The CDR3 nucleotides are TGTGCCAGCAGCGTAGCTGGGACGGAGAACACTGAAGCTTTCTTT. It translates to CASSVAGTENTEAFF.

The chain is built from TRBV2 and TRBJ2-7; D call uncertain. Germline values: CDR1 SNHLY, CDR2 FYNNEI. This CDR3 comprises 17 residues. The germline V and J ends were trimmed by 1 base and 0 bases, with 16 bases remaining between them. The CDR3 here is CASSEGFGIPSSYEQYF. The CDR3 DNA reads TGTGCCAGCAGTGAAGGGTTTGGGATACCCAGCTCCTACGAGCAGTACTTC. Full variable domain (rest looked up from reference TRBV2 and TRBJ2-7): EPEVTQTPSHQVTQMGQEVILRCVPISNHLYFYWYRQILGQKVEFLVSFYNNEISEKSEIFDDQFSVERPDGSNFTLKIRSTKLEDSAMYFCASSEGFGIPSSYEQYFGPGTRLTVT.

The V gene is TRBV5-1, the J gene TRBJ2-7, with 8 nucleotides matching TRBD1. The CDR3 consists of 14 residues. Losses at the gene ends were 3 bases for V and 5 bases for J; bases not matched to a gene: 7. Germline-derived CDR1 and CDR2 are SGHRS and YFSETQ. The DNA for the CDR3 is TGCGCCAGCAGCTCGGGGAACAGGGGGAACGAGCAGTACTTC. This sequence encodes CASSSGNRGNEQYF.

The chain uses TRBV4-3 and TRBJ2-5; 7 positions match TRBD2. After removal of 3 bases from V and 3 bases from J, the junction contained 13 bases not matched to a gene. Germline V gene data show CDR1 as LGHNA and CDR2 as YSLEER. This CDR3 contains 17 residues. The CDR3 bases are TGCGCCAGCAGCCAGTCATTCGGCGGGGGAGCAAAAGAGACCCAGTACTTC. Translation gives CASSQSFGGGAKETQYF.

This chain links TRBV7-2 with TRBJ1-1; 8 bases fit TRBD1. The V segment lost 5 bases and the J segment 5 bases; nucleotides outside the gene matches: 10. The CDR3 extends over 15 amino acids. Germline CDR1 SGHTA, CDR2 FQGNSA. CDR3 in DNA: TGTGCCAGCAGCCTAATACCGGGACAGGAAACTGAAGCTTTCTTT. Translated: CASSLIPGQETEAFF.

J is TRBJ2-2 and V is TRBV7-9; D remains ambiguous. Germline V gene data show CDR1 as SEHNR and CDR2 as FQNEAQ (reference sequence). This CDR3 spans 15 amino acids. V lost 3 bases and J lost 0, with 8 bases in between. DNA for the CDR3: TGTGCCAGCAGCTTGGCCACTGCGAACACCGGGGAGCTGTTTTTT. It codes for CASSLATANTGELFF. The variable domain in full, with the rest retrieved from reference TRBV7-9 and TRBJ2-2, is DTGVSQNPRHKITKRGQNVTFRCDPISEHNRLYWYRQTLGQGPEFLTYFQNEAQLEKSRLLSDRFSAERPKGSFSTLEIQRTEQGDSAMYLCASSLATANTGELFFGEGSRLTVL.

The CDR3 DNA reads as TGTGCCAGCAGCCAAGATCGTCCGAACTCACCCCTCCACTTT. Translated: CASSQDRPNSPLHF. The V gene is TRBV3-1 (or the pseudogene TRBV3-2), the J gene TRBJ1-6, with D hard to call. The CDR3 contains 14 residues. Germline-derived CDR1 and CDR2 are LGHDT and YNNKEL (reference sequence). Deletions cut 0 bases from V and 10 bases from J, with 10 bases between.

V and J are TRBV4-1 and TRBJ2-5; D is undetermined. Germline V gives CDR1 MGHRA, CDR2 YSYEKL. V shed 0 bases and J shed 2 bases, with 4 bases lying between them. There are 13 residues in the CDR3. The CDR3 DNA follows: TGCGCCAGCAGCCAAGATCAGCAAGAGACCCAGTACTTC. It translates to CASSQDQQETQYF.

The V and J genes are TRBV15 and TRBJ2-2; D might be TRBD2 (6 bases). The CDR3 has 15 residues. Trimming removed 0 bases at V and 5 bases at J, with 10 bases between. Germline V gene sequence: CDR1 LNHNV, CDR2 YYDKDF (reference sequence). Here the CDR3 DNA reads TGTGCCACCAGCAGAGATTCGGCGGGGACCGGGGAGCTGTTTTTT. Its protein product is CATSRDSAGTGELFF.

The chain has TRBV3-1 (or the pseudogene TRBV3-2) and TRBJ1-2; 7 nucleotides align to TRBD1. CDR3 length equals 15 residues. Germline assignment: CDR1 LGHDT and CDR2 YNNKEL (reference sequence). V shed 2 bases, J shed 5 bases, and the junction held 8 bases outside the gene matches. DNA of the CDR3: TGTGCCAGCAGCCAACTGGGACAGTTAACATATGGCTACACCTTC. Protein sequence: CASSQLGQLTYGYTF.

The sample holds one count of this clone. The chain joins TRBV5-1 to TRBJ1-1; TRBD1 matches 7 bases. J lost 5 bases, V lost 0 bases, and 1 base had no gene match. This CDR3 region has 13 residues. Germline-derived CDR1 and CDR2 are SGHRS and YFSETQ. CDR3 in DNA: TGCGCCAGCAGCTTGGACAGGGGAACTGAAGCTTTCTTT. It translates to CASSLDRGTEAFF.

This clone was detected a few times. This rearrangement joins TRBV9 to TRBJ1-2; D unresolved. Trimming stripped 0 bases from V and 3 bases from J, with 6 bases between. The CDR3 length is 13 residues. Looked up from germline, CDR1 is SGDLS and CDR2 is YYNGEE. The CDR3 loop reads CASSVGGDYGYTF. CDR3 in DNA: TGTGCCAGCAGCGTAGGGGGAGACTATGGCTACACCTTC. Full variable domain (missing parts from reference TRBV9 and TRBJ1-2): DSGVTQTPKHLITATGQRVTLRCSPRSGDLSVYWYQQSLDQGLQFLIQYYNGEERAKGNILERFSAQQFPDLHSELNLSSLELGDSALYFCASSVGGDYGYTFGSGTRLTVV.

The CDR3 DNA reads TGTGCCAGCAGCTTAGGCTTGGCAACTAATGAAAAACTGTTTTTT. It codes for CASSLGLATNEKLFF. The V and J genes are TRBV13 and TRBJ1-4; D unresolved. Germline lookup yields CDR1 PRHDT and CDR2 FYEKMQ (reference sequence). This CDR3 spans 15 amino acids. V dropped 0 bases and J dropped 0 bases, with 5 bases sitting between them.

The gene calls are TRBV5-8 and TRBJ2-1, with 11 bases fitting TRBD2. This CDR3 comprises 15 residues. The junction had 4 bases not matched to a gene; V was cut back by 0 bases and J by 8 bases. Per the germline V gene, CDR1 is SGHTS and CDR2 is YDEGEE. The CDR3: CASSLAASGRYEQFF. The CDR3 nucleotides are TGTGCCAGCAGCTTGGCAGCTAGCGGGAGGTATGAGCAGTTCTTC.

This chain links TRBV27 with TRBJ2-1; the match to TRBD2 covers 10 bases. Germline trimming cut 0 bases from V and 3 bases from J; bases unmatched to any gene: 2. The germline gives CDR1 MNHEY, CDR2 SMNVEV (reference sequence). CDR3 size: 16 residues. The CDR3 DNA sequence: TGTGCCAGCAGTTTATCACGGACTAGCGGCTACAATGAGCAGTTCTTC. Translating gives CASSLSRTSGYNEQFF.

This chain joins TRBV11-3 and TRBJ2-5; TRBD2 matches 11 bases. Germline CDR1 and CDR2: SGHNT and YENEEA. The CDR3 loop spans 16 amino acids. J was trimmed by 3 bases and V by 5 bases; bases with no gene match: 8. DNA of the CDR3: TGTGCCAGCAGCCCGGGGACTAGCGGAAAGGAAGAGACCCAGTACTTC. It encodes CASSPGTSGKEETQYF.

This chain links TRBV3-1 (or the pseudogene TRBV3-2) with TRBJ2-1, with no clear D. Trimming pared 4 bases from V and 0 bases from J, leaving 13 bases between. CDR1 is LGHDT, CDR2 YNNKEL, per germline (reference sequence). CDR3 length: 16 residues. The CDR3 loop reads CASSRNRPISYNEQFF. The CDR3 DNA follows: TGTGCCAGCAGCCGCAACCGGCCCATCTCCTACAATGAGCAGTTCTTC.

CDR3 loop: CASSPLGTASYEQYF. CDR3 coding DNA: TGTGCCAGCTCACCATTAGGGACAGCCTCCTACGAGCAGTACTTC. V is TRBV18 and J is TRBJ2-7; TRBD1 aligns across 7 bases. Germline CDR1 reads KGHSH; CDR2 reads LQKENI. This CDR3 contains 15 residues. With 2 bases clipped from V and 0 bases from J, the junction kept 4 bases outside the gene matches.

The chain is built from TRBV6-4 and TRBJ2-1; a weak D match, TRBD1 (5 bases). The CDR3 spans 14 residues. V lost 2 bases, J lost 10 bases, and 15 bases lay in between. CDR1 is MRHNA and CDR2 is SNTAGT in the germline V gene. The CDR3 is CASSDTPDTEEQFF. The CDR3 DNA reads TGTGCCAGCAGTGACACGCCGGACACTGAAGAGCAGTTCTTC.

The rearrangement joins TRBV5-6 to TRBJ1-1; TRBD1 aligns across 9 bases. Germline CDR1 and CDR2: SGHDT and YYEEEE. V lost 4 bases and J lost 1; bases outside the gene matches: 8. The CDR3 loop spans 16 amino acids. This CDR3 is CASSIRQGVGNTEAFF. For the CDR3, the DNA is TGTGCCAGCAGCATAAGACAGGGGGTGGGGAACACTGAAGCTTTCTTT.

V usage is TRBV30 and J usage is TRBJ2-5; 11 bases are a match to TRBD2. Germline V gives CDR1 GTSNPN, CDR2 SVGIG (reference sequence). CDR3 size: 14 residues. The trim removed 7 bases at V and 4 bases at J, leaving 8 bases unmatched. This CDR3 is CALLLAGGGETQYF. The CDR3 DNA is TGTGCCTTATTGCTAGCGGGAGGTGGAGAGACCCAGTACTTC.

The chain has TRBV7-3 and TRBJ2-1; D remains ambiguous. CDR3 length: 12 residues. The V gene's germline CDR1 is SGHTA and CDR2 FQGTGA. V lost 5 bases, J lost 9 bases, and 11 bases lay in between. CDR3 coding DNA: TGTGCCAGCAGCCCCGTCTCGGGTGAGCAGTTCTTC. It translates to CASSPVSGEQFF.

J is TRBJ1-5 and V is TRBV3-1 (or the pseudogene TRBV3-2), with no clear D. V was pared by 4 bases and J by 5 bases, with 12 bases between. The CDR3 has 14 amino acids. The germline CDR1 and CDR2 sequences are LGHDT and YNNKEL (reference sequence). The CDR3 protein is CASSLDGVDQPQHF. CDR3 coding DNA: TGTGCCAGCAGCCTCGATGGAGTGGATCAGCCCCAGCATTTT.

The CDR3 nucleotides read TGTGCCAGCAGCGGACGACCTGAGAACACTGAAGCTTTCTTT. This translates into CASSGRPENTEAFF. The genes are TRBV2 and TRBJ1-1; D is ambiguous. Trimming took off 6 bases at V and 1 base at J, with 12 bases between the two ends. The CDR3 length is 14 residues. The germline V gene encodes CDR1 SNHLY and CDR2 FYNNEI.

The J gene is TRBJ2-5, the V gene TRBV18, with 10 bases identical to TRBD1. From germline, CDR1 is KGHSH and CDR2 LQKENI. The CDR3 has 15 amino acids. The V gene end was trimmed by 3 bases and the J gene end by 3 bases; junction bases not matched to a gene: 4. In nucleotides, the CDR3 is TGTGCCAGCTCACCTCGGACAGGGGGAGAAGAGACCCAGTACTTC. Encoded protein: CASSPRTGGEETQYF.